These 10 T cell receptor beta chains were sequenced from one sample in a study of CXCR3-negative and CXCR3-positive naive CD8 T cells. UMI-labeled 5' RACE yielded the TRB cDNA libraries. TCRdb reprocessed the 5' RACE reads, keeping one entry per CDR3 protein, no DNA. The repertoire table contains some 130,000 distinct CDR3 sequences. The sample consisted of naive CXCR3- CD8+ T cells from blood. Subset in this sample: CD45RO-CCR7+CD27+CD95- naive CD8+ T cells lacking CXCR3 (TNR3-). The origin of the receptors is a human donor in good health. Some clones in this sample may be carry-over from other donors' samples.

This sequence joins TRBV28 and TRBJ2-3; there is no DNA to check the TCRdb D call of TRBD2. Per the germline V gene, CDR1 is MDHEN and CDR2 is SYDVKM. CDR3 length: 17 amino acids. CDR3 amino acids: CASSLFVGGGLSDTQYF.

This rearrangement joins TRBV6-2 or TRBV6-3 to TRBJ2-7. Germline CDR1 reads MNHEY; CDR2 reads SVGEGT. CDR3 length: 14 amino acids. CDR3 protein: CASNNYGSTYEQYF.

The V gene is TRBV7-8, the J gene TRBJ2-5. The CDR3 runs to 15 residues. Germline CDR1 and CDR2: SGHVS and FQNEAQ. CDR3 sequence: CASSLHQRYQETQYF.

The chain employs TRBV29-1 and TRBJ1-1. The germline V gene encodes CDR1 SQVTM and CDR2 ANQGSEA. The CDR3 has 11 amino acids. CDR3 region: CSVGWGTEAFF.

Here the CDR3 reads CASSQAGPEQFF. The rearrangement links TRBV4-1 to TRBJ2-1; the TRBD1 assignment by TCRdb is unverifiable without DNA. The CDR3 length is 12 residues. Germline V gene sequence: CDR1 MGHRA, CDR2 YSYEKL.

The V gene is TRBV28, the J gene TRBJ2-3; TCRdb designates TRBD1, a call that cannot be tested without DNA. This CDR3 contains 14 residues. Germline CDR1 reads MDHEN; CDR2 reads SYDVKM. The CDR3 protein is CASSGSQFTDTQYF.

V and J are TRBV29-1 and TRBJ2-7. There are 13 residues in the CDR3. Per germline, CDR1 SQVTM and CDR2 ANQGSEA. The CDR3 protein is CSVVAGGSYEQYF.

The genes are TRBV28 and TRBJ2-7. The CDR3 loop spans 14 amino acids. The germline gives CDR1 MDHEN, CDR2 SYDVKM. CDR3 sequence reads: CASSSNLDFYEQYF.

This chain's CDR3 is CASSPFGGASDTQYF. V is TRBV27 and J is TRBJ2-3; TCRdb outputs TRBD2, but without DNA this stays unchecked. Germline lookup yields CDR1 MNHEY and CDR2 SMNVEV (reference sequence). The CDR3 is 15 amino acids.

The CDR3 spells CASSLTAGANEQYF. The chain combines TRBV5-6 with TRBJ2-7; TCRdb designates TRBD2, a call that cannot be tested without DNA. Germline V gene data show CDR1 as SGHDT and CDR2 as YYEEEE. The CDR3 spans 14 residues. Using reference TRBV5-6 and TRBJ2-7 for the parts outside the CDR3, the full variable domain is DAGVTQSPTHLIKTRGQQVTLRCSPKSGHDTVSWYQQALGQGPQFIFQYYEEEERQRGNFPDRFSGHQFPNYSSELNVNALLLGDSALYLCASSLTAGANEQYFGPGTRLTVT.